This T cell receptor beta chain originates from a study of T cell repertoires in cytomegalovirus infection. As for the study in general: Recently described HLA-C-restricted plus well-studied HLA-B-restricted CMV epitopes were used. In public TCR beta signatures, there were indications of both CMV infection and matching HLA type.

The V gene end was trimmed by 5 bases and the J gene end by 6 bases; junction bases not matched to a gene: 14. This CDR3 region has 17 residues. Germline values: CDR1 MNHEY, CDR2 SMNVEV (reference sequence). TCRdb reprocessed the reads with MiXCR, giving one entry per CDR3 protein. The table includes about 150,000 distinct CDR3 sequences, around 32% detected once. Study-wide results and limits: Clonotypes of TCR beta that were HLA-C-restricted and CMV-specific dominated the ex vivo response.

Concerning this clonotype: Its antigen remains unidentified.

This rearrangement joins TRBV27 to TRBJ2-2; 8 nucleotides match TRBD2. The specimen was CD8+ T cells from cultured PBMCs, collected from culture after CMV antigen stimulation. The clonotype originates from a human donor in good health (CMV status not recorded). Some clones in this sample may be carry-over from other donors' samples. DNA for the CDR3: TGTGCCAGCAGTCCCGCCGGGCAGCGGGGGATAGCCGGGGAGCTGTTTTTT. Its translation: CASSPAGQRGIAGELFF.